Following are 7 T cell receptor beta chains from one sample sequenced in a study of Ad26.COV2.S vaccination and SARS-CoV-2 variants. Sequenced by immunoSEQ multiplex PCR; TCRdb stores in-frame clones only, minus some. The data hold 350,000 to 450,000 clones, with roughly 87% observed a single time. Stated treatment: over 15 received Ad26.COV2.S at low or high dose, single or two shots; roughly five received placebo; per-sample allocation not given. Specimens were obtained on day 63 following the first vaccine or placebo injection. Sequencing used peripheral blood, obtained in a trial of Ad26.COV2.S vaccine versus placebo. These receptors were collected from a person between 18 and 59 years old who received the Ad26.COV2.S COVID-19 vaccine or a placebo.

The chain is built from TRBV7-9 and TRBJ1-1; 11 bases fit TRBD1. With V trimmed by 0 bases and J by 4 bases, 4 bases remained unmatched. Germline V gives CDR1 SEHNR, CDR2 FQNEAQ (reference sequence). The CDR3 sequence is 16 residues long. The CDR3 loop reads CASSLAGQGVSTEAFF. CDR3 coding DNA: TGTGCCAGCAGCTTAGCGGGACAGGGGGTAAGCACTGAAGCTTTCTTT.

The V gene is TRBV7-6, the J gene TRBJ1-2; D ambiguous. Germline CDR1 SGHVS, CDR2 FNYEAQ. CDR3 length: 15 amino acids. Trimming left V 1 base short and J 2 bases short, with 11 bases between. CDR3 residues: CASSLDHSTNYGYTF. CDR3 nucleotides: TGTGCCAGCAGCTTAGACCACAGTACCAACTATGGCTACACCTTC.

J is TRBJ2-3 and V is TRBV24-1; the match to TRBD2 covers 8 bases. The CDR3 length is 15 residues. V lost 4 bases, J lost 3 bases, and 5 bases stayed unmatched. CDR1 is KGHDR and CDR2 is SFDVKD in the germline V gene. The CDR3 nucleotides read TGTGCCACCAGTGAGTCCGCGGGGGGAACAGATACGCAGTATTTT. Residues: CATSESAGGTDTQYF.

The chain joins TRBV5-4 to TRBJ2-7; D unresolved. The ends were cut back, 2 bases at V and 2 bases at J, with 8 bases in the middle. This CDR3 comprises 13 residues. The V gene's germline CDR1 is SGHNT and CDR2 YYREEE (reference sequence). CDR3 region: CASSFQAAYEQYF. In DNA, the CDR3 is TGTGCCAGCAGCTTTCAGGCGGCCTACGAGCAGTACTTC.

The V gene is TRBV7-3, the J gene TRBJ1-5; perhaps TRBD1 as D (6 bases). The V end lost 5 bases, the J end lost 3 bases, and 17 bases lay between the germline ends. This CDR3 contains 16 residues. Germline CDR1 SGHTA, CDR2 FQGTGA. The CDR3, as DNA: TGTGCCAGCAGCCCCAAACGTTCAGGGGTCAATCAGCCCCAGCATTTT. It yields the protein CASSPKRSGVNQPQHF.

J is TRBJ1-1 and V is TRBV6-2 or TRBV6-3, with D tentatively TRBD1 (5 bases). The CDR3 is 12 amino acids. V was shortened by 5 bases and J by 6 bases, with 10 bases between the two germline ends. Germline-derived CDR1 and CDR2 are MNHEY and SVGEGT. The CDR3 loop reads CASSQGRSEAFF. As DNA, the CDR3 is TGTGCCAGCAGTCAGGGACGCTCTGAAGCTTTCTTT.

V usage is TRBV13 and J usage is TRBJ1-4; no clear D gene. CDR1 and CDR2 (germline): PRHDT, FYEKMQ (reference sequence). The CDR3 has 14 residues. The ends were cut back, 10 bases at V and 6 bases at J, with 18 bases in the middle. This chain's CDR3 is CATTPWPGDEKLFF. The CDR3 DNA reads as TGTGCCACCACCCCCTGGCCGGGAGATGAAAAACTGTTTTTT. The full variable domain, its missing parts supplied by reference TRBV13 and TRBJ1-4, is AAGVIQSPRHLIKEKRETATLKCYPIPRHDTVYWYQQGPGQDPQFLISFYEKMQSDKGSIPDRFSAQQFSDYHSELNMSSLELGDSALYFCATTPWPGDEKLFFGSGTQLSVL.